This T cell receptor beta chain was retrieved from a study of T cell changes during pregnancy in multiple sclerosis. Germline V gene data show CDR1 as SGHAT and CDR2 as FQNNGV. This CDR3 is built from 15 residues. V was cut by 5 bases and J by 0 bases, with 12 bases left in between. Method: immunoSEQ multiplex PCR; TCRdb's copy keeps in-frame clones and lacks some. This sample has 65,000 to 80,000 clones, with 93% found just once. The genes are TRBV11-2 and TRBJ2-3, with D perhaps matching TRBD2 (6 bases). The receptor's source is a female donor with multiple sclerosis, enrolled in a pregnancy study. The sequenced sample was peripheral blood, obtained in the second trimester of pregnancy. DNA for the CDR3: TGTGCCAGCAGCGAGGGACTCGCTAGCACAGATACGCAGTATTTT. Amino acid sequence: CASSEGLASTDTQYF.